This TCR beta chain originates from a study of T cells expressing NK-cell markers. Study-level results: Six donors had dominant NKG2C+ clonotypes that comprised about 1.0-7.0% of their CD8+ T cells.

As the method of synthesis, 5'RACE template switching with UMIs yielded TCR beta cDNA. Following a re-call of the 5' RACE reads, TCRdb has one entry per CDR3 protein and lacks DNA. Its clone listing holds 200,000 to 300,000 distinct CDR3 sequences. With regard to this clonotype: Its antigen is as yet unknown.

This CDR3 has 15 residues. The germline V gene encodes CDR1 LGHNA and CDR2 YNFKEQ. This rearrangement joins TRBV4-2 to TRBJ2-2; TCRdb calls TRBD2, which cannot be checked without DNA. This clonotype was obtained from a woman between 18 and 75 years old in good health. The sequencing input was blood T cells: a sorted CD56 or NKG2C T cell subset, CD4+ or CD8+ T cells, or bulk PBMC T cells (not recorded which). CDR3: CASSQQREGHRELFF.